This T cell receptor beta chain was documented in a study of cytomegalovirus exposure and HLA in healthy donors. The donors, nominally healthy at sampling, likely had unrecorded immune exposures. A multiplex PCR was run with 60 Vbeta primers and 13 Jbeta primers. Methods used by the authors: About 11 million of about 88 million unique TCR beta chains were shared, per a later count. Libraries were prepared by immunoSEQ multiplex PCR; TCRdb keeps only in-frame clonotypes and omits some of them. That table is the source of V, J and clone size, and D and trimming were worked out from the DNA. The table lists some 150,000 clones, around 62% of them singletons, with about 3.2% in the top ten. This CDR3 is built from 16 residues. Deletions cut 6 bases from V and 1 base from J, with 18 bases between. CDR1 MDHEN and CDR2 SYDVKM come from the germline V gene.

The gene calls are TRBV28 and TRBJ1-1; D is perhaps TRBD1 (6 bases). The sample comprised PBMCs. The sequence was obtained from a man aged 40-50 years in good health and CMV-seronegative. The CDR3 here is CASRRGGGKPNTEAFF. The CDR3 nucleotides read TGTGCCAGCAGGCGAGGGGGGGGAAAGCCGAACACTGAAGCTTTCTTT. Full variable domain (missing parts from reference TRBV28 and TRBJ1-1): DVKVTQSSRYLVKRTGEKVFLECVQDMDHENMFWYRQDPGLGLRLIYFSYDVKMKEKGDIPEGYSVSREKKERFSLILESASTNQTSMYLCASRRGGGKPNTEAFFGQGTRLTVV.